One TCR beta chain is described in this entry. The data originate from a study of OX40 agonist ivuxolimab in advanced cancers. Profiling relied on immunoSEQ multiplex PCR, and the TCRdb table lists in-frame clones only, not all of them. The sample contains more than 25,000 clones, approximately 86% of which appear only once. Sequenced material: CD4+ or CD8+ T cells sorted from blood, taken in a trial of the OX40 agonist ivuxolimab. The clonotype was recovered from an adult with an advanced solid tumor such as melanoma, head and neck, liver or kidney cancer.

The CDR3 DNA is TGTGCCAGCAGCAAGCGGGGCGGGAGGGCCCAAGAGACCCAGTACTTC. Amino acids: CASSKRGGRAQETQYF. This chain uses TRBV7-6 with TRBJ2-5; 9 bases agree with TRBD2. V trimming: 5 bases; J trimming: 1 base; junction bases outside the gene matches: 8. CDR1 is SGHVS, CDR2 FNYEAQ, per germline. This CDR3 is 16 amino acids long.